The source of this TCR beta chain is a study of T-cell reconstitution after alpha-beta-depleted transplantation in children. Germline CDR1 and CDR2: GTSNPN and SVGIG (reference sequence). The CDR3 totals 13 residues. V was clipped by 4 bases and J by 7 bases, with 17 bases between them. The authors prepared the TCRbeta library with unique molecular identifiers. TCRdb analysed the PCR reads with MiXCR anew, one entry per CDR3 protein. The sample contains 670,000 or so distinct CDR3 sequences, less than 15% of which appear only once. This clonotype was sampled from a girl aged 2 to 9 with congenital amegakaryocytic thrombocytopenia, due to receive a stem cell transplant. The starting material was PBMCs, obtained before TCRalphabeta/CD19-depleted stem cell transplant. The chain links TRBV30 to TRBJ2-7; TRBD2 is a possible D gene (6 bases). DNA of the CDR3: TGTGCCTGGACTTACGGGAGTATAAGTGAGCAGTACTTC. This codes for CAWTYGSISEQYF.